Following are 11 T cell receptor beta chains from one sample sequenced in a study of identical twins (dated by TCRdb to 2016 to 2018). Libraries were built with 5' RACE. Sequenced using an Illumina HiSeq 2000. TCRdb took the public reads, trimmed them with fastp at Q25, ran MiXCR for clone calling and kept in-frame beta chains. Rows are combined by CDR3 protein, so each entry shows the most common genes and DNA. Here the sample has about 480,000 distinct CDR3 sequences; approximately 15% occur a single time. The ten biggest clones cover about 0.52% of the sample. These data were likewise used in another study, on yellow fever vaccine responses in identical twins.

Source material: CD4+ T cells sorted from blood. The receptors were sampled from a woman aged 18-29 years in good health.

The V gene is TRBV6-1, the J gene TRBJ2-3; D is unclear. The ends were cut back, 3 bases at V and 1 base at J, with 8 bases in the middle. CDR3 size: 14 residues. Germline V lookup: CDR1 MNHNS, CDR2 SASEGT. This CDR3 is CASSDQSGTDTQYF. CDR3 DNA: TGTGCCAGCAGTGACCAGAGTGGCACAGATACGCAGTATTTT.

At least ten counts were recorded for this clonotype. This chain joins TRBV6-1 and TRBJ2-5; D is possibly TRBD1 (6 bases). Germline CDR1 MNHNS, CDR2 SASEGT. V lost 6 bases and J 3 bases, leaving 11 bases between the germline ends. This CDR3 has 13 residues. CDR3 in DNA: TGTGCCAGCAGATCGCAGGGGAAAGAGACCCAGTACTTC. The encoded protein is CASRSQGKETQYF.

This clonotype was seen a single time. V is TRBV7-2 and J is TRBJ2-5; 7 positions match TRBD2. V lost 1 base to trimming and J lost 0 bases; unmatched junction nucleotides: 5. Germline V gives CDR1 SGHTA, CDR2 FQGNSA. There are 16 residues in the CDR3. CDR3 residues: CASSLVQRGYQETQYF. CDR3 bases: TGTGCCAGCAGCTTAGTTCAGCGGGGCTACCAAGAGACCCAGTACTTC. The whole variable domain, remainder taken from reference TRBV7-2 and TRBJ2-5, is GAGVSQSPSNKVTEKGKDVELRCDPISGHTALYWYRQSLGQGLEFLIYFQGNSAPDKSGLPSDRFSAERTGGSVSTLTIQRTQQEDSAVYLCASSLVQRGYQETQYFGPGTRLLVL.

This clonotype was seen only a few times. J is TRBJ2-7 and V is TRBV7-2, with 9 positions matching TRBD2. The germline CDR1 and CDR2 sequences are SGHTA and FQGNSA. Trimming at V came to 1 base and at J to 3 bases, leaving 7 bases not matched to a gene. This CDR3 region has 16 residues. The CDR3 region has the DNA TGTGCCAGCAGCTTAGTAGGTAGCGGGGGCAGCTACGAGCAGTACTTC. Protein: CASSLVGSGGSYEQYF.

This clonotype was counted at least ten times. This chain joins TRBV7-9 and TRBJ2-1, with a possible D match to TRBD2 (5 bases). Germline-derived CDR1 and CDR2 are SEHNR and FQNEAQ (reference sequence). This CDR3 contains 15 residues. Trimming took 4 bases from V and 2 from J, leaving 12 bases between them. The CDR3 DNA reads TGTGCCAGCAGCTCTATGGGGAGAACCTACAATGAGCAGTTCTTC. Translating gives CASSSMGRTYNEQFF. Combining the CDR3 with reference TRBV7-9 and TRBJ2-1 gives the whole variable domain DTGVSQNPRHKITKRGQNVTFRCDPISEHNRLYWYRQTLGQGPEFLTYFQNEAQLEKSRLLSDRFSAERPKGSFSTLEIQRTEQGDSAMYLCASSSMGRTYNEQFFGPGTRLTVL.

V usage is TRBV20-1 and J usage is TRBJ2-5; TRBD1 matches 9 bases. The CDR3 length is 14 residues. V shed 1 base and J 4 bases; nucleotides not matched to a gene: 4. Germline assignment: CDR1 DFQATT and CDR2 SNEGSKA (reference sequence). The CDR3 protein is CSARGQGGRETQYF. CDR3 sequence (DNA): TGCAGTGCTAGAGGACAGGGGGGACGAGAGACCCAGTACTTC.

The chain has TRBV7-8 and TRBJ2-5; 9 nucleotides match TRBD1. V was clipped by 3 bases and J by 5 bases; unmatched bases: 7. The CDR3 has 15 amino acids. Germline lookup yields CDR1 SGHVS and CDR2 FQNEAQ. Here the CDR3 reads CASSFWGQGGETQYF. In nucleotides, the CDR3 is TGTGCCAGCAGCTTTTGGGGACAGGGTGGGGAGACCCAGTACTTC.

The chain uses TRBV11-2 and TRBJ2-3; D gene ambiguous. CDR1 and CDR2 (germline): SGHAT, FQNNGV. The CDR3 runs to 15 residues. The ends were cut back, 4 bases at V and 5 bases at J, with 16 bases in the middle. CDR3 loop: CASSSQRLAGDTQYF. For the CDR3, the DNA is TGTGCCAGCAGCTCCCAAAGACTCGCAGGAGATACGCAGTATTTT.

The chain links TRBV6-2 or TRBV6-3 to TRBJ2-7; D may be TRBD2 (6 bases). V lost 2 bases, J lost 7 bases, and 15 bases lay in between. Germline loops: CDR1 MNHEY, CDR2 SVGEGT. The length of the CDR3 is 14 residues. CDR3 residues: CASSYRSRESEQYF. The CDR3 DNA is TGTGCCAGCAGTTACCGCTCACGGGAGAGTGAGCAGTACTTC.

This clonotype was seen more than once but under ten times. The V call is TRBV29-1, the J call TRBJ2-5; D uncertain. This CDR3 comprises 10 residues. Trimming took 7 bases from V and 5 from J, leaving 8 bases between them. Germline CDR1 reads SQVTM; CDR2 reads ANQGSEA. The CDR3 here is CSAARETQYF. The CDR3 DNA follows: TGCAGCGCTGCAAGGGAGACCCAGTACTTC.

The V and J genes are TRBV27 and TRBJ2-1; 8 positions match TRBD2. The CDR3 is made up of 16 amino acids. Germline CDR1 MNHEY, CDR2 SMNVEV (reference sequence). The CDR3 is CARAGGRDSTYNEQFF. The CDR3 DNA reads TGTGCTCGGGCGGGAGGCCGGGATAGTACCTACAATGAGCAGTTCTTC.